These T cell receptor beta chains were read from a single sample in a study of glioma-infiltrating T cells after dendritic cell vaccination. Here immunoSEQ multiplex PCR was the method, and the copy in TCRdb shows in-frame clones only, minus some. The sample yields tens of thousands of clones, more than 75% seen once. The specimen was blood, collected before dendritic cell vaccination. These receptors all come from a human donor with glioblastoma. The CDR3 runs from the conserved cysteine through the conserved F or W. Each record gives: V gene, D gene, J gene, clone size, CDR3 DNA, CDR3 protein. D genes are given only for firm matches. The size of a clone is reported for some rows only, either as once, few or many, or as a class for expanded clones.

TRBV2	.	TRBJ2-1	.	TGTGCCAGCACCTGGACAGCCTACAATGAGCAGTTCTTC	CASTWTAYNEQFF
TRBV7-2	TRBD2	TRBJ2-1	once	TGTGCCAGCAGCTTAGCACTAGCGGGGGACCGGGGGCAGTTCTTC	CASSLALAGDRGQFF
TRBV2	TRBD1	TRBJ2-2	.	TGTGCCAGCAGTCCTCCTCCGGGACAGGGATACACCGGGGAGCTGTTTTTT	CASSPPPGQGYTGELFF
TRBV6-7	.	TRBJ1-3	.	TGTGCCAGCAGTTACTCTAGGGGGTTGGCCGGAAACACCATATATTTT	CASSYSRGLAGNTIYF
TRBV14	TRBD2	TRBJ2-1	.	TGTGCCAGCAGCCAAGGGCTAGCGGGGAGCTTCTATGAGCAGTTCTTC	CASSQGLAGSFYEQFF
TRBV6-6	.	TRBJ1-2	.	TGTGCCAGCAGTCCTCCGGAACAGGGCTATGGCTACACCTTC	CASSPPEQGYGYTF
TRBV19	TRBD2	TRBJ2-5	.	TGTGCCAGTAGGGAGACCGGGACTAAAGAGACCCAGTACTTC	CASRETGTKETQYF
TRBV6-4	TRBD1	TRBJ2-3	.	TGTGCCAGCAGTGCCTCCGGGACAGGGGGCCGGCCAGATACGCAGTATTTT	CASSASGTGGRPDTQYF
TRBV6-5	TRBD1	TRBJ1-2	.	TGTGCCAGCAGTCCCGACAGGGCCTTTAACTATGGCTACACCTTC	CASSPDRAFNYGYTF
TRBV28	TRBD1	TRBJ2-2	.	TGTGCCAGCAGCTCCCCGACAGGGCTGGGCGGGGAGCTGTTTTTT	CASSSPTGLGGELFF
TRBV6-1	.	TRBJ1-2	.	TGTGCCAGCAGTGAAAGGGACACCTATGGCTACACCTTC	CASSERDTYGYTF
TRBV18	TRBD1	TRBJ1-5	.	TGTGCCAGCTCACCGACAGGGGGGAGGCAGCCCCAGCATTTT	CASSPTGGRQPQHF
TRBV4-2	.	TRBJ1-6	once	TGTGCCAGCAGCCAAGAGATAGCAGATAATAATTCACCCCTCCACTTT	CASSQEIADNNSPLHF
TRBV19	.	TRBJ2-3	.	TGTGCCAGTAGTCAGCAGGGTTACACAGATACGCAGTATTTT	CASSQQGYTDTQYF
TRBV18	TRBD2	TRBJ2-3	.	TGTGCCAGCTCACCACGCCCGACTAGCGGGGGGCGCACAGATACGCAGTATTTT	CASSPRPTSGGRTDTQYF
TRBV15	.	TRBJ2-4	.	TGTGCCACCAGCAGAGGGGGGGTGCTAGCCAAAAACATTCAGTACTTC	CATSRGGVLAKNIQYF
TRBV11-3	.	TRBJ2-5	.	TGTGCCAGCAGCTTAGGACCTGGAGGGGTTGAGACCCAGTACTTC	CASSLGPGGVETQYF
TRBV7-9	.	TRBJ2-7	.	TGTGCCAGCAACGGACTGAATTCCTACGAGCAGTACTTC	CASNGLNSYEQYF
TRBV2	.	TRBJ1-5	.	TGTGCCAGCAGGAGGACAGAGAATCAGCCCCAGCATTTT	CASRRTENQPQHF
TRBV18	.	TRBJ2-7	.	TGTGCCAGCTCACCCGGGACAAATTCACCGCACGAGCAGTACTTC	CASSPGTNSPHEQYF
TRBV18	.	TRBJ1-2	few	TGTGCCAGCTCACCGGTGGGCAGGGAGGCCTATGGCTACACCTTC	CASSPVGREAYGYTF
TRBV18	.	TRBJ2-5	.	TGTGCCAGCTCACCTTTTTGGCGGGAAGAGACCCAGTACTTC	CASSPFWREETQYF
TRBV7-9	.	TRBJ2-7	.	TGTGCCAGCAGCCTAGGGAGCACCTACGAGCAGTACTTC	CASSLGSTYEQYF
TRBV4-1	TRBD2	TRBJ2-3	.	TGCGCCAGCAGCCAAGATCCGGGGGGGAAAACAGATACGCAGTATTTT	CASSQDPGGKTDTQYF
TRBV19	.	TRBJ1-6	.	TGTGCCAGTAGGGAACTACTTCGGAGCAGTAATTCACCCCTCCACTTT	CASRELLRSSNSPLHF
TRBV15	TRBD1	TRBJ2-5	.	TGTGCCACCAGCAGAGTTGGGGGGAGGCGGACAGGGGGAAAAGGGGGACAAGAGACCCAGTACTTC	CATSRVGGRRTGGKGGQETQYF
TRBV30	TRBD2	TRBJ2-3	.	TGTGCCTCGTTAAGCGGGGGGGGCACAGATACGCAGTATTTT	CASLSGGGTDTQYF
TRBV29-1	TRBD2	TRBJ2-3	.	TGCAGCGTAGGAGGGCTAGCGGTCACAGATACGCAGTATTTT	CSVGGLAVTDTQYF
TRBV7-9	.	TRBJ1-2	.	TGTGCCAGCAGCTTCAGGGATGGCTACACCTTC	CASSFRDGYTF
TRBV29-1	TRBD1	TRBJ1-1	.	TGCAGCGTTCCGGGACAGGGGAATACTGAAGCTTTCTTT	CSVPGQGNTEAFF
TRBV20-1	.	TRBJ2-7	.	TGCAGTGCCCAGGACAACTACGAGCAGTACTTC	CSAQDNYEQYF
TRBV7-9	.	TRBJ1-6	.	TGTGCCAGCAGCTTAGAGGGAGATAATTCACCCCTCCACTTT	CASSLEGDNSPLHF
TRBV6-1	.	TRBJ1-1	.	TGTGCCAGCACATTTCCGGGAACTGAAGCTTTCTTT	CASTFPGTEAFF
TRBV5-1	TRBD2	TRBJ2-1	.	TGCGCCAGCAGCTTACTAGCGGGGGGAGGGAATGAGCAGTTCTTC	CASSLLAGGGNEQFF
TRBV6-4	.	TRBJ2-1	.	TGTGCCAGCAGTGAGTTCCCGGGAGCCTACAATGAGCAGTTCTTC	CASSEFPGAYNEQFF
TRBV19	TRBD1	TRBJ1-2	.	TGTGCCAGTAGATTAAACAGGGGTGGCTACACCTTC	CASRLNRGGYTF